The clone carrying this T cell receptor (beta chain) came up many times. The second PCR ran about 6 to 12 cycles with a sample-barcoded 5' primer and J-beta primers. Every sample produced at least 3 million CDR3-containing paired-end reads. In TCRdb, the 5' RACE reads were re-called with MiXCR into one record per CDR3 protein. The table shows 850,000 to 950,000 distinct CDR3 sequences, with 29% occurring only once. This entry is derived from a study of blood T cells in healthy people across ages. Trimming pared 6 bases from V and 7 bases from J, leaving 16 bases between. Germline V gene data show CDR1 as MDHEN and CDR2 as SYDVKM. The CDR3 consists of 14 residues.

Sequences were obtained from blood. The TCR was taken from a woman older than 75 in good health. This chain links TRBV28 with TRBJ2-4; D is perhaps TRBD2 (6 bases). In DNA, the CDR3 is TGTGCCAGCAGACGGGGGTTTCGAGAGAACATTCAGTACTTC. The encoded protein is CASRRGFRENIQYF.